What follows are 15 T cell receptor beta chains derived from one specimen sequenced in a study of OX40 agonist ivuxolimab in advanced cancers. Using immunoSEQ multiplex PCR, the repertoire was profiled, and TCRdb retains in-frame clones only, with some absent. The table has more than 75,000 clones, around 89% seen once; the top ten hold 0.3% to 0.45%. The sequences come from CD4+ or CD8+ T cells sorted from blood, collected in a trial of the OX40 agonist ivuxolimab. These TCRs come from an adult with an advanced solid tumor such as melanoma, head and neck, liver or kidney cancer.

This sequence joins TRBV7-9 and TRBJ2-7; tentatively, D is TRBD1 (6 bases). The V gene's germline CDR1 is SEHNR and CDR2 FQNEAQ (reference sequence). V lost 5 bases and J lost 6, with 11 bases in between. The CDR3 totals 12 residues. The CDR3 reads CASSPGQFEQYF. The CDR3 nucleotides are TGTGCCAGCAGCCCGGGACAATTCGAGCAGTACTTC.

CDR3 bases: TGTGCCAGCAGCTTAGCAGGAGGGATCAATCAGCCCCAGCATTTT. Its protein is CASSLAGGINQPQHF. V gene TRBV7-2 combines with J gene TRBJ1-5; D ambiguous. CDR1 is SGHTA, CDR2 FQGNSA, per germline. V was pared by 0 bases and J by 3 bases, with 9 bases between. The CDR3 has 15 amino acids.

This chain connects TRBV7-9 to TRBJ2-3, with 9 bases matching TRBD2. Germline CDR1 is SEHNR and CDR2 is FQNEAQ (reference sequence). CDR3 length: 15 amino acids. The trim removed 3 bases at V and 3 bases at J, leaving 4 bases unmatched. CDR3 residues: CASSLDSGRTDTQYF. In nucleotides, the CDR3 is TGTGCCAGCAGCTTGGATAGCGGGAGAACAGATACGCAGTATTTT.

For the CDR3, the DNA is TGTGCCAGCATTCGGGACCCCACAGATACGCAGTATTTT. It encodes CASIRDPTDTQYF. This chain connects TRBV2 to TRBJ2-3, with D possibly called TRBD1 or TRBD2 (5 bases each). Per the germline V gene, CDR1 is SNHLY and CDR2 is FYNNEI. With 7 bases removed from V and 2 bases from J, the gap between germline ends came to 10 bases. The CDR3 runs 13 residues. Full variable domain (outside the CDR3, taken from reference TRBV2 and TRBJ2-3): EPEVTQTPSHQVTQMGQEVILRCVPISNHLYFYWYRQILGQKVEFLVSFYNNEISEKSEIFDDQFSVERPDGSNFTLKIRSTKLEDSAMYFCASIRDPTDTQYFGPGTRLTVL.

The chain joins TRBV10-3 to TRBJ1-5; D uncertain. V dropped 4 bases and J dropped 7 bases, with 11 bases sitting between them. The germline V gene encodes CDR1 ENHRY and CDR2 SYGVKD. The CDR3 runs to 13 residues. CDR3 in amino acids: CAISGTPDQPQHF. The CDR3 DNA is TGTGCCATCAGTGGGACCCCTGACCAGCCCCAGCATTTT.

The chain has TRBV20-1 and TRBJ1-2, with D uncertain. V was trimmed by 4 bases and J by 4 bases, leaving 7 bases between them. This CDR3 is built from 11 residues. CDR1 is DFQATT, CDR2 SNEGSKA, per germline (reference sequence). Written as DNA, the CDR3 is TGCAGTGCTACCCCGGGCTATGGCTACACCTTC. Translating gives CSATPGYGYTF.

The V gene is TRBV7-2, the J gene TRBJ2-7; 11 positions agree with TRBD1. The V gene end was trimmed by 5 bases and the J gene end by 2 bases; junction bases not matched to a gene: 5. The CDR3 consists of 15 residues. Germline CDR1 reads SGHTA; CDR2 reads FQGNSA. The CDR3 protein is CASSQGQGAPYEQYF. The CDR3 bases are TGTGCCAGCAGCCAAGGACAGGGGGCCCCCTACGAGCAGTACTTC.

The chain recombines TRBV19 with TRBJ2-5; D is unresolved. CDR1 is LNHDA, CDR2 SQIVND, per germline (reference sequence). V was shortened by 6 bases and J by 2 bases, with 16 bases between the two germline ends. This CDR3 has 15 residues. The CDR3 protein is CASSLQGPSQETQYF. Written as DNA, the CDR3 is TGTGCCAGTAGCCTACAAGGCCCCAGTCAAGAGACCCAGTACTTC.

The V and J genes are TRBV27 and TRBJ1-1; no clear D gene. There are 12 residues in the CDR3. Per germline, CDR1 MNHEY and CDR2 SMNVEV (reference sequence). V lost 4 bases to trimming and J lost 7 bases, with 10 bases between them. DNA of the CDR3: TGTGCCAGCAGTTCCCCCCAGCATGAAGCTTTCTTT. This codes for CASSSPQHEAFF.

The rearrangement uses TRBV7-8 and TRBJ2-3, with 8 bases aligning to TRBD2. This CDR3 comprises 17 residues. The V segment lost 0 bases and the J segment 6 bases; nucleotides outside the gene matches: 11. Per the germline V gene, CDR1 is SGHVS and CDR2 is FQNEAQ. In DNA, the CDR3 is TGTGCCAGCAGCTTAGCTACTAGCGGAGCGAGGGCGGATACGCAGTATTTT. Its protein product is CASSLATSGARADTQYF.

The chain couples TRBV5-5 to TRBJ1-2, with 9 bases lining up with TRBD1. This CDR3 spans 15 amino acids. The germline V gene has CDR1 SGHKS and CDR2 YYEKEE (reference sequence). J gave up 8 bases and V 5 bases, and 13 bases lay outside the gene matches. The DNA of the CDR3 is TGTGCCAGCAGTATCGACGGGGGGACAGGGTTCGGCTACACCTTC. It translates to CASSIDGGTGFGYTF.

The rearrangement uses TRBV18 and TRBJ2-7, with D unresolved. The V gene lost 3 bases and the J gene lost 0 bases, with 15 bases spanning the gap. There are 16 residues in the CDR3. Germline V lookup: CDR1 KGHSH, CDR2 LQKENI. CDR3 coding DNA: TGTGCCAGCTCACCGCGTCCGGGCAGCGACTCCTACGAGCAGTACTTC. Amino acids: CASSPRPGSDSYEQYF.

The chain carries TRBV5-4 and TRBJ2-7, with TRBD1 matching over 10 bases. CDR3 size: 15 residues. The V gene's germline CDR1 is SGHNT and CDR2 YYREEE (reference sequence). Trimming removed 4 bases from V and 2 bases from J; junction bases left unmatched: 6. CDR3 DNA sequence: TGTGCCAGCAGCACGGGACAGGGGATTCCCTACGAGCAGTACTTC. It is translated as CASSTGQGIPYEQYF. The whole variable domain, filled in from reference TRBV5-4 and TRBJ2-7, reads ETGVTQSPTHLIKTRGQQVTLRCSSQSGHNTVSWYQQALGQGPQFIFQYYREEENGRGNFPPRFSGLQFPNYSSELNVNALELDDSALYLCASSTGQGIPYEQYFGPGTRLTVT.

V gene TRBV5-8 combines with J gene TRBJ1-2; the match to TRBD1 covers 10 bases. Trimming cost V 5 bases and J 2 bases; bases outside gene matches: 6. The CDR3 sequence is 15 residues long. Germline V CDR1 and CDR2: SGHTS, YDEGEE. CDR3 sequence: CASSFQGQGNYGYTF. The CDR3 bases are TGTGCCAGCAGTTTTCAGGGACAGGGGAACTATGGCTACACCTTC.

The chain carries TRBV9 and TRBJ2-5; 8 positions agree with TRBD2. Germline loops: CDR1 SGDLS, CDR2 YYNGEE. The V segment lost 0 bases and the J segment 4 bases; nucleotides outside the gene matches: 2. The CDR3 runs to 14 residues. This CDR3 is CASSVGTSGETQYF. The CDR3 DNA sequence: TGTGCCAGCAGCGTAGGTACTAGCGGAGAGACCCAGTACTTC.